The 31 T cell receptor beta chains presented below share a single source sample, sequenced in a study of blood T cells in healthy people across ages. Combining a sample-barcoded 5' primer with a J-beta primer mix, a second PCR ran for roughly 6 to 11 cycles. TCRdb passed the 5' RACE reads through MiXCR, listing each CDR3 protein once. The sample includes hundreds of thousands of distinct CDR3 sequences, roughly 30% of them seen just once. The sequencing input was blood. Source of these receptors: a woman aged 80 or over in good health.

On this clonotype: This may stem from a read error, because a much larger clone lies one nucleotide away. This chain links TRBV30 with TRBJ2-1, with 12 positions matching TRBD2. The CDR3 is 16 amino acids. Germline lookup yields CDR1 GTSNPN and CDR2 SVGIG (reference sequence). CDR3 sequence (DNA): TGTGCCCGGAGTAGGCCTAGCGGGGGGGCGAAAAATGAGCAGTTCTTC. This encodes CARSRPSGGAKNEQFF. Full variable domain (outside the CDR3, taken from reference TRBV30 and TRBJ2-1): SQTIHQWPATLVQPVGSPLSLECTVEGTSNPNLYWYRQAAGRGLQLLFYSVGIGQISSEVPQNLSASRPQDRQFILSSKKLLLSDSGFYLCARSRPSGGAKNEQFFGPGTRLTVL.

The CDR3 here is CASSLQGTGNYGYTF. The CDR3 nucleotides are TGTGCCAGCAGCTTGCAGGGGACAGGGAACTATGGCTACACCTTC. The chain joins TRBV4-2 to TRBJ1-2; 9 bases are a match to TRBD1. J gave up 2 bases and V 5 bases, and 6 bases lay outside the gene matches. Looked up from germline, CDR1 is LGHNA and CDR2 is YNFKEQ. The CDR3 loop spans 15 amino acids.

The V gene is TRBV7-8, the J gene TRBJ2-1, with TRBD1 matching 7 bases. Trimming at V came to 4 bases and at J to 5 bases, leaving 8 bases not matched to a gene. CDR1 is SGHVS and CDR2 is FQNEAQ in the germline V gene. CDR3 length: 15 residues. DNA for the CDR3: TGTGCCAGCAGCTCAGGGGGTGCGGAAAACAATGAGCAGTTCTTC. It is translated as CASSSGGAENNEQFF.

The genes are TRBV7-3 and TRBJ2-3; a weak D match, TRBD2 (5 bases). Looked up from germline, CDR1 is SGHTA and CDR2 is FQGTGA. Trimming left V 2 bases short and J 4 bases short, with 13 bases between. The CDR3 runs to 15 residues. The CDR3 spells CASSLDRGRADTQYF. The DNA of the CDR3 is TGTGCCAGCAGCTTAGATCGGGGTAGGGCAGATACGCAGTATTTT.

Turning to this clonotype: Sequence at one end of the junction differs from germline and may be a read error. The chain recombines TRBV12-3 or TRBV12-4 with TRBJ2-3; D not certain. The CDR3 loop spans 12 amino acids. In DNA form, the CDR3 reads TGTGCCAGCAGTGTGACAAGAGATACGGAGTATTTC. It translates to CASSVTRDTEYF.

For this clonotype: A single base separates this from a much larger clone, so it may be a read error. The rearrangement links TRBV4-3 to TRBJ2-7, with D hard to call. The length of the CDR3 is 13 residues. V was pared by 0 bases and J by 7 bases, with 10 bases between. Germline loops: CDR1 LGHNA, CDR2 YSLEER. The CDR3 region is CASSQDLEREQYF. CDR3 DNA sequence: TGCGCCAGCAGCCAAGACCTAGAGAGGGAGCAGTACTTC.

Concerning this clonotype itself: A read error may be the cause here, since a much bigger clone is one base away. The chain joins TRBV5-1 to TRBJ1-6; D is uncertain. There are 12 residues in the CDR3. The germline gives CDR1 SGHRS, CDR2 YFSETQ. Trimming shortened V by 4 bases and J by 18 bases, and 17 bases separated the two germline ends. The CDR3 DNA follows: TGCGCCAGCAGCGCATCCGCCGGGGTTCCCCACTTT. This encodes CASSASAGVPHF.

In its sample, this clonotype was seen a few times. The chain joins TRBV7-9 to TRBJ2-7; 8 bases fit TRBD1. In germline, CDR1 is SEHNR, CDR2 FQNEAQ (reference sequence). Trimming cost V 2 bases and J 6 bases; bases outside gene matches: 9. The CDR3 is 15 residues long. The DNA of the CDR3 is TGTGCCAGCAGCTTAAGAGACGGACAGGGCGGCGAGCAGTACTTC. This encodes CASSLRDGQGGEQYF.

V usage is TRBV7-3 and J usage is TRBJ1-5; a possible D gene is TRBD1 (5 bases). The V end was cut by 5 bases, the J end by 7 bases, with 12 bases between. CDR3 length equals 13 residues. In germline, CDR1 is SGHTA, CDR2 FQGTGA. CDR3 residues: CASSQRDGQPQHF. The CDR3 coding sequence is TGTGCCAGCAGCCAAAGGGACGGACAGCCCCAGCATTTT.

This clonotype occurred many times. The chain has TRBV12-3 or TRBV12-4 and TRBJ2-3, with D possibly being TRBD2 (6 bases). With 10 bases removed from V and 6 bases from J, the gap between germline ends came to 17 bases. This CDR3 is 13 amino acids long. The CDR3 DNA reads as TGTGCCACCGCGGGCGGGGCCCGGGATACGCAGTATTTT. Translation: CATAGGARDTQYF.

This clonotype was observed once. The V gene is TRBV5-1, the J gene TRBJ1-1; D not certain. Germline V gives CDR1 SGHRS, CDR2 YFSETQ. The CDR3 has 13 residues. V dropped 7 bases and J dropped 3 bases, with 13 bases sitting between them. Written as DNA, the CDR3 is TGCGCCAGCTCCCCTGGGGAGTACACTGAAGCTTTCTTT. This sequence encodes CASSPGEYTEAFF.

This clonotype appeared many times. V and J are TRBV20-1 and TRBJ2-7, with 8 bases lining up with TRBD2. Germline CDR1 reads DFQATT; CDR2 reads SNEGSKA (reference sequence). This CDR3 region has 14 residues. J lost 2 bases, V lost 5 bases, and 8 bases had no gene match. CDR3 residues: CSALAGGATYEQYF. In DNA form, the CDR3 reads TGCAGTGCTTTGGCGGGAGGAGCAACCTACGAGCAGTACTTC.

Note on this clonotype: A much larger clone is a single base away; this may be a read error. This rearrangement joins TRBV7-9 to TRBJ2-7; D is unclear. The CDR3 extends over 15 amino acids. The germline V gene encodes CDR1 SEHNR and CDR2 FQNEAQ (reference sequence). V lost 4 bases, J lost 3 bases, and 16 bases lay in between. The CDR3 DNA is TGTGCCAGCAGCTCAGCGACCTCAATTCTCTACGAGCAGTACTTC. Its protein is CASSSATSILYEQYF.

There are many counts of this clonotype. Possible read error: a much larger clone is one base away. The chain links TRBV5-6 to TRBJ2-5, with D possibly TRBD2 on 6 matching bases. CDR3 length: 12 residues. Germline CDR1 reads SGHDT; CDR2 reads YYEEEE. V lost 3 bases and J 11 bases, leaving 14 bases between the germline ends. CDR3 in amino acids: CASSSTGTEQYF. The CDR3 DNA reads TGTGCCAGCAGCTCCACCGGGACTGAGCAGTACTTC. The full variable domain, in which reference TRBV5-6 and TRBJ2-5 provide the parts outside the CDR3, is DAGVTQSPTHLIKTRGQQVTLRCSPKSGHDTVSWYQQALGQGPQFIFQYYEEEERQRGNFPDRFSGHQFPNYSSELNVNALLLGDSALYLCASSSTGTEQYFGPGTRLLVL.

This clonotype has ten or more counts. The chain joins TRBV5-5 to TRBJ2-7; 7 nucleotides match TRBD1. With V trimmed by 5 bases and J by 3 bases, 5 bases remained unmatched. The CDR3 spans 13 residues. CDR1 SGHKS and CDR2 YYEKEE come from the germline V gene (reference sequence). CDR3 region: CASRNSGGYEQYF. Here the CDR3 DNA reads TGTGCCAGCAGGAACTCAGGGGGCTACGAGCAGTACTTC.

The table lists this clonotype with many counts. The chain recombines TRBV20-1 with TRBJ2-7, with D possibly called TRBD1 or TRBD2 (6 bases each). Germline assignment: CDR1 DFQATT and CDR2 SNEGSKA (reference sequence). V lost 1 base to trimming and J lost 0 bases, with 10 bases between them. The CDR3 runs 14 residues. The CDR3: CSARARGLSYEQYF. Written as DNA, the CDR3 is TGCAGTGCTAGAGCCCGGGGGCTCTCCTACGAGCAGTACTTC.

This clonotype showed up many times. The chain joins TRBV9 to TRBJ2-1, with a tentative D call TRBD2 (7 bases). Germline V gene sequence: CDR1 SGDLS, CDR2 YYNGEE. V gave up 0 bases and J gave up 0 bases, with 10 bases separating them. CDR3 length: 16 residues. The CDR3 loop reads CASSVEGGSSYNEQFF. DNA for the CDR3: TGTGCCAGCAGCGTAGAGGGGGGGAGCTCCTACAATGAGCAGTTCTTC.

At least ten counts were recorded for this clonotype. The chain has TRBV7-2 and TRBJ2-7, with 9 bases fitting TRBD2. Per germline, CDR1 SGHTA and CDR2 FQGNSA. This CDR3 contains 14 residues. V lost 2 bases to trimming and J lost 2 bases; unmatched junction nucleotides: 1. Here the CDR3 reads CASSLQRGAYEQYF. The CDR3 coding sequence is TGTGCCAGCAGCTTACAGCGGGGGGCCTACGAGCAGTACTTC.

This clonotype was seen repeatedly, ten times or more. The chain couples TRBV5-6 to TRBJ2-5; no clear D. Trimming removed 4 bases from V and 3 bases from J, with 4 bases in between. The CDR3 runs to 11 residues. The V gene's germline CDR1 is SGHDT and CDR2 YYEEEE. CDR3 nucleotides: TGTGCCAGCAGCAAGAAAGAGACCCAGTACTTC. Its protein product is CASSKKETQYF.

A word on this clonotype: It may be a read error: a sequence one base away is much more abundant. The CDR3 DNA sequence: TGTGCCGCCAGTGAACCCGGGACAGGGGGAAAGCAGTACTTC. This translates into CAASEPGTGGKQYF. The chain has TRBV24-1 and TRBJ2-4, with 11 bases aligning to TRBD1. There are 14 residues in the CDR3. Germline values: CDR1 KGHDR, CDR2 SFDVKD.

Remarks on this clonotype: A much more abundant neighbour one base away suggests this may be a read error. The V call is TRBV7-2, the J call TRBJ2-3, with TRBD1 matching 9 bases. The V gene end was trimmed by 3 bases and the J gene end by 2 bases; junction bases not matched to a gene: 3. The germline CDR1 and CDR2 sequences are SGHTA and FQGNSA. The CDR3 is 15 amino acids. The CDR3 coding sequence is TGTGCCAGCAGCTTCGGGACAGGGCACACAGATACGCAGTATTTT. Protein sequence: CASSFGTGHTDTQYF.

The gene calls are TRBV12-3 or TRBV12-4 and TRBJ2-7; 13 bases line up with TRBD2. There are 17 residues in the CDR3. The V segment lost 6 bases and the J segment 0 bases; nucleotides outside the gene matches: 8. The CDR3, as DNA: TGTGCCAGCAGCCTGACTAGCGGGAGGATGCTCTCCTACGAGCAGTACTTC. It encodes CASSLTSGRMLSYEQYF.

This clonotype was counted at least ten times. The rearrangement uses TRBV5-1 and TRBJ2-5; 11 bases agree with TRBD2. Germline lookup yields CDR1 SGHRS and CDR2 YFSETQ. With V trimmed by 2 bases and J by 1 base, 1 base remained unmatched. CDR3 size: 15 residues. As DNA, the CDR3 is TGCGCCAGCAGCTTCGGACTAGCGGGCCAAGAGACCCAGTACTTC. It is translated as CASSFGLAGQETQYF.

The chain recombines TRBV10-3 with TRBJ2-7; D not certain. Per the germline V gene, CDR1 is ENHRY and CDR2 is SYGVKD. The CDR3 has 13 amino acids. Trimming took off 4 bases at V and 2 bases at J, with 9 bases between the two ends. CDR3 region: CAISGHRAYEQYF. In nucleotides, the CDR3 is TGTGCCATCAGTGGGCACAGAGCCTACGAGCAGTACTTC.

This clonotype was observed many times. V usage is TRBV13 and J usage is TRBJ2-5, with TRBD2 matching 15 bases. This CDR3 has 16 residues. From germline, CDR1 is PRHDT and CDR2 FYEKMQ (reference sequence). V lost 5 bases to trimming and J lost 3 bases; unmatched junction nucleotides: 4. The DNA of the CDR3 is TGTGCCAGCAGCCTCCGGACTAGCGGGGGGGAAGAGACCCAGTACTTC. Amino acids: CASSLRTSGGEETQYF.

This clonotype was counted many times. The rearrangement joins TRBV6-5 to TRBJ2-7, with 10 bases that match TRBD1. Trimming cost V 7 bases and J 4 bases; bases outside gene matches: 7. The CDR3 length is 14 residues. The V gene's germline CDR1 is MNHEY and CDR2 SVGAGI. CDR3 DNA: TGTGCCAGCAACCCGGACAGGGGGGCATACGAGCAGTACTTC. Translated, it gives CASNPDRGAYEQYF.

The sample holds many counts of this clonotype. The chain couples TRBV7-2 to TRBJ2-1, with a tentative D call TRBD1 (5 bases). From germline, CDR1 is SGHTA and CDR2 FQGNSA. Deletions cut 1 base from V and 5 bases from J, with 15 bases between. CDR3 length: 16 residues. The CDR3 DNA reads TGTGCCAGCAGCTTAGGAGTCGGCAGGGTCCACAATGAGCAGTTCTTC. Its protein is CASSLGVGRVHNEQFF.

This clonotype was found a few times. A much larger clone differs from this one at a single base, so this may be a read error. This chain links TRBV9 with TRBJ2-1; 7 bases fit TRBD1. Germline-derived CDR1 and CDR2 are SGDLS and YYNGEE. The CDR3 runs 14 residues. The CDR3 DNA reads as TGTACCAGCAGCGTTTCCGGGACAGAAAATGAGCAGTTCTTC. Translated, it gives CTSSVSGTENEQFF.

This clonotype was observed a handful of times. The rearrangement links TRBV20-1 to TRBJ2-2; 8 bases line up with TRBD1. The CDR3 has 16 amino acids. Germline assignment: CDR1 DFQATT and CDR2 SNEGSKA (reference sequence). V shed 5 bases, J shed 4 bases, and the junction held 12 bases outside the gene matches. DNA of the CDR3: TGCAGTGCTCCAAGGGTGGGACAGGAAACCACCGGGGAGCTGTTTTTT. Translated: CSAPRVGQETTGELFF.

With respect to this clonotype: A much larger clonotype is one base distant, so this may be a read error. The chain recombines TRBV7-3 with TRBJ2-6, with TRBD1 identical over 9 bases. This CDR3 region has 16 residues. Germline V gene lookup returns CDR1 SGHTA and CDR2 FQGTGA. CDR3 protein: CASSTPGTGFPNVRTF. CDR3 nucleotides: TGTGCCAGCAGCACGCCCGGGACAGGGTTTCCCAACGTCCGGACTTTC.

This clonotype appeared a few times. The chain links TRBV30 to TRBJ2-7; 9 nucleotides line up with TRBD1. Germline loops: CDR1 GTSNPN, CDR2 SVGIG (reference sequence). This CDR3 contains 16 residues. Trimming at V came to 0 bases and at J to 7 bases, leaving 13 bases not matched to a gene. CDR3 protein: CAWSVVGTGWNNEQYF. In DNA, the CDR3 is TGTGCCTGGAGTGTTGTAGGGACAGGGTGGAACAATGAGCAGTACTTC.